Shown below are 8 T cell receptor beta chains from a single sample sequenced in a study of T-cell reconstitution after alpha-beta-depleted transplantation in children. The library targeted TCRbeta and was prepared with unique molecular identifiers. MiXCR was run by TCRdb on the PCR reads, yielding one entry per CDR3 protein. The sample includes some 600,000 distinct CDR3 sequences, 16% of them seen just once. Sequences were derived from PBMCs from the stem cell graft donor, sampled from the stem cell graft. These TCRs come from a human donor who donated a stem cell graft to a child with acute myeloid leukemia.

This chain links TRBV20-1 with TRBJ2-3, with D unresolved. V was cut by 1 base and J by 7 bases, with 12 bases left in between. Germline lookup yields CDR1 DFQATT and CDR2 SNEGSKA (reference sequence). This CDR3 spans 13 amino acids. CDR3 bases: TGCAGTGCTAGAGTCCGATCCTCACATACGCAGTATTTT. Its translation: CSARVRSSHTQYF.

The rearrangement links TRBV18 to TRBJ2-7; 7 positions agree with TRBD1. The CDR3 totals 15 residues. The V gene end was trimmed by 0 bases and the J gene end by 3 bases; junction bases not matched to a gene: 5. Germline V gives CDR1 KGHSH, CDR2 LQKENI. DNA of the CDR3: TGTGCCAGCTCACCACCTGTGACAGGGAACTACGAGCAGTACTTC. Translated, it gives CASSPPVTGNYEQYF.

The sample holds a few counts of this clonotype. The chain recombines TRBV9 with TRBJ2-1, with TRBD2 matching 14 bases. Germline CDR1 SGDLS, CDR2 YYNGEE. V shed 3 bases, J shed 12 bases, and the junction held 11 bases outside the gene matches. CDR3 length: 16 residues. CDR3 in DNA: TGTGCCAGCAGCGATCCAGCGAGGACTAGCGGGGGGTGGCAGTTCTTC. This gives the protein CASSDPARTSGGWQFF.

This clonotype was seen a few times. The gene calls are TRBV24-1 and TRBJ2-2; D is possibly TRBD2 (6 bases). The germline V gene encodes CDR1 KGHDR and CDR2 SFDVKD. The CDR3 is 14 amino acids. The V end was cut by 9 bases, the J end by 8 bases, with 18 bases between. In nucleotides, the CDR3 is TGTGCCACCGGGCCCTCTTCCCTAGCGGGGGAGCTGTTTTTT. This sequence encodes CATGPSSLAGELFF.

This sequence joins TRBV4-1 and TRBJ2-1; 10 positions match TRBD1. CDR1 and CDR2 (germline): MGHRA, YSYEKL. V was pared by 0 bases and J by 6 bases, with 5 bases of the junction left unmatched. The CDR3 covers 16 residues. The CDR3 DNA reads TGCGCCAGCAGCCAAGATCGGGGACAGGGGTTCAATGAGCAGTTCTTC. Translating gives CASSQDRGQGFNEQFF.

The rearrangement uses TRBV5-1 and TRBJ2-6; 7 positions match TRBD1. J was trimmed by 2 bases and V by 6 bases; bases with no gene match: 11. Per the germline V gene, CDR1 is SGHRS and CDR2 is YFSETQ. The CDR3 length is 17 residues. The CDR3 sequence is CASTPGTVSAGANVLTF. The DNA for the CDR3 is TGCGCCAGCACCCCCGGGACAGTCAGTGCTGGGGCCAACGTCCTGACTTTC.

This clonotype was seen only a few times. The J gene is TRBJ1-2, the V gene TRBV20-1; 9 bases map to TRBD1. CDR3 length: 14 residues. After removal of 3 bases from V and 7 bases from J, the junction contained 9 bases not matched to a gene. Looked up from germline, CDR1 is DFQATT and CDR2 is SNEGSKA (reference sequence). The CDR3 is CSARGDRAWGGYTF. CDR3 sequence (DNA): TGCAGTGCTAGGGGGGACAGGGCTTGGGGTGGCTACACCTTC.

This chain uses TRBV6-1 with TRBJ2-7; 12 bases align to TRBD1. CDR3 size: 15 residues. Germline-derived CDR1 and CDR2 are MNHNS and SASEGT. Germline trimming cut 8 bases from V and 4 bases from J; bases unmatched to any gene: 9. CDR3 nucleotide sequence: TGTGCCAGCGCCAGACCGGGACAGGGGGCGTACGAGCAGTACTTC. It specifies CASARPGQGAYEQYF.